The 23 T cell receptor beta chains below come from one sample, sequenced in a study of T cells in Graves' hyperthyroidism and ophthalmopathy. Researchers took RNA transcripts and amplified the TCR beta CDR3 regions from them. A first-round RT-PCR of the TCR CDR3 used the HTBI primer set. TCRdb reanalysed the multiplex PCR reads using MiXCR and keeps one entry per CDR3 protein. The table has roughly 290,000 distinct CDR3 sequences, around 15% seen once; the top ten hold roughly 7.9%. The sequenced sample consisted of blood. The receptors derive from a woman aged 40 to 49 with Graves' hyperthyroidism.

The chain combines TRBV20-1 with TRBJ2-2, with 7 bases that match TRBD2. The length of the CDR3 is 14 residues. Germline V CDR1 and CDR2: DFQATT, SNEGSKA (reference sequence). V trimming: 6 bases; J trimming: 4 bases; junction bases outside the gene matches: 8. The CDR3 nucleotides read TGCAGTGCCGCTCCTAGCGGCCGCACCGGGGAGCTGTTTTTT. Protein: CSAAPSGRTGELFF.

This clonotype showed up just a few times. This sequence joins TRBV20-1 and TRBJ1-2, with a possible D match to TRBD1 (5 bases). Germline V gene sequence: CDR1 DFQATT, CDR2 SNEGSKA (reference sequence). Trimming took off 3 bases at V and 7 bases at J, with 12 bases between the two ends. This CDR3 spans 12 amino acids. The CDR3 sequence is CSARVGEVGYTF. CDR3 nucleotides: TGCAGTGCTAGGGTAGGGGAGGTTGGCTACACCTTC.

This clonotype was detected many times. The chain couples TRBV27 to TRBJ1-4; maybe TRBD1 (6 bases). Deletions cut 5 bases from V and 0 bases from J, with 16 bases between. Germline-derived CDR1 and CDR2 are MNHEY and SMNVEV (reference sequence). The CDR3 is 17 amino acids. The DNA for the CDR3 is TGTGCCAGCAGTCCAACAGGGATGCTAACAACTAATGAAAAACTGTTTTTT. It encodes CASSPTGMLTTNEKLFF.

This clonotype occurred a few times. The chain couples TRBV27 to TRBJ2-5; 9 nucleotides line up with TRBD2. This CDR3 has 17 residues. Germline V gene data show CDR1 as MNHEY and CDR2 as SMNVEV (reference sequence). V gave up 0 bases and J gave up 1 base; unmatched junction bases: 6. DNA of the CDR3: TGTGCCAGCAGTTTATCGATTAGCGGGAGCTTCCAAGAGACCCAGTACTTC. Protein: CASSLSISGSFQETQYF.

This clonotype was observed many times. The DNA for the CDR3 is TGTGCCAGCAGCTTAGCTAGCGGGAGGGCGGATGAGCAGTTCTTC. It encodes CASSLASGRADEQFF. The chain employs TRBV7-2 and TRBJ2-1; 11 bases are a match to TRBD2. The V gene's germline CDR1 is SGHTA and CDR2 FQGNSA. V gave up 0 bases and J gave up 8 bases; unmatched junction bases: 3. CDR3 size: 15 residues.

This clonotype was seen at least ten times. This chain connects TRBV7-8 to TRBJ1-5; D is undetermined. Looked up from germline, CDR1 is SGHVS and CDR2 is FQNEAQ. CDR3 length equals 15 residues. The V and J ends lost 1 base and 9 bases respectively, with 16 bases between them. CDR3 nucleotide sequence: TGTGCCAGCAGCTTAGAGGTGACATCTCATTTGCCCCAGCATTTT. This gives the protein CASSLEVTSHLPQHF. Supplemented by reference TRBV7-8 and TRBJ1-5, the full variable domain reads GAGVSQSPRYKVAKRGQDVALRCDPISGHVSLFWYQQALGQGPEFLTYFQNEAQLDKSGLPSDRFFAERPEGSVSTLKIQRTQQEDSAVYLCASSLEVTSHLPQHFGDGTRLSIL.

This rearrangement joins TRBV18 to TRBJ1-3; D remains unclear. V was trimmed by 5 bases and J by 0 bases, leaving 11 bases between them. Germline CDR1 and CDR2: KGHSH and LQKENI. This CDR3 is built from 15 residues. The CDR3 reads CASSTGPLSGNTIYF. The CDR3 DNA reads TGTGCCAGCTCAACCGGACCGCTCTCTGGAAACACCATATATTTT.

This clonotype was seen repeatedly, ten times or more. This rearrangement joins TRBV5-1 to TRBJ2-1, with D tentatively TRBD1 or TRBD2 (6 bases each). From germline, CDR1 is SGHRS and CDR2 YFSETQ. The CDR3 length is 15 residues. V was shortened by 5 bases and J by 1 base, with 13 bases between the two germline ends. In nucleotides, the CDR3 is TGCGCCAGCAGGTCTCTAGGGGGGTCCTACAATGAGCAGTTCTTC. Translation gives CASRSLGGSYNEQFF.

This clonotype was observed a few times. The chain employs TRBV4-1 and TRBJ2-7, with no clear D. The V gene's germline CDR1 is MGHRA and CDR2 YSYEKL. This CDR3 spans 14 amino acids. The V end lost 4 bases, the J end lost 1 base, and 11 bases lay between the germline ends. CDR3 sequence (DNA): TGCGCCAGCAGCCGGGCGGTAGGGTCCTACGAGCAGTACTTC. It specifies CASSRAVGSYEQYF.

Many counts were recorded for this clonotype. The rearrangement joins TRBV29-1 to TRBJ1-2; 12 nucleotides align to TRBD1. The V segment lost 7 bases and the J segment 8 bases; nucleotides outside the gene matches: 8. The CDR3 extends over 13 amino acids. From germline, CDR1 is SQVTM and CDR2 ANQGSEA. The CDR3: CSAGTGGAGGYTF. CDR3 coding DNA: TGCAGCGCCGGGACAGGGGGCGCGGGAGGCTACACCTTC. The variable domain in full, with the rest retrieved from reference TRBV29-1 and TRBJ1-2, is SAVISQKPSRDICQRGTSLTIQCQVDSQVTMMFWYRQQPGQSLTLIATANQGSEATYESGFVIDKFPISRPNLTFSTLTVSNMSPEDSSIYLCSAGTGGAGGYTFGSGTRLTVV.

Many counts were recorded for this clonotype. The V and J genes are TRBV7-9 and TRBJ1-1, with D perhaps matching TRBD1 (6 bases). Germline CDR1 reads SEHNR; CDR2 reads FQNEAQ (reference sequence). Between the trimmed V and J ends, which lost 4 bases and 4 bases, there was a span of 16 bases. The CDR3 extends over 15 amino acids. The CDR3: CASSYYREGGTEAFF. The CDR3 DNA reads TGTGCCAGCAGCTACTACAGGGAAGGAGGCACTGAAGCTTTCTTT.

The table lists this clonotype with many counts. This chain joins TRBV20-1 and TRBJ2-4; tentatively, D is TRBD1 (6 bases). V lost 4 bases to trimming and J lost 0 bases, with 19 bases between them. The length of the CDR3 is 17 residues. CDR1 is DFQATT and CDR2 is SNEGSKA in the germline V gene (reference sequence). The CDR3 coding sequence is TGCAGTGCTAACCCTGGACAGCTTGGTCTAGCCAAAAACATTCAGTACTTC. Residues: CSANPGQLGLAKNIQYF.

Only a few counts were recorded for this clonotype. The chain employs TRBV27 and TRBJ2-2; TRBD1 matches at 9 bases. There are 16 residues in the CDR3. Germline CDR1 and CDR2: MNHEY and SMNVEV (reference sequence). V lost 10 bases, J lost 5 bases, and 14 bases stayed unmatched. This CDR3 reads CAILSPGQGGTGELFF. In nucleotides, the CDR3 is TGTGCCATCTTATCACCGGGACAGGGTGGTACCGGGGAGCTGTTTTTT.

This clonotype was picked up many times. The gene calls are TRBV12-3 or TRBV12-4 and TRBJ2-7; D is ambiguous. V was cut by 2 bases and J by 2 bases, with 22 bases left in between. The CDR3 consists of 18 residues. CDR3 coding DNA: TGTGCCAGCAGTTTACGGTTCGGCTCCGGGCCAGTAACCTACGAGCAGTACTTC. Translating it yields CASSLRFGSGPVTYEQYF.

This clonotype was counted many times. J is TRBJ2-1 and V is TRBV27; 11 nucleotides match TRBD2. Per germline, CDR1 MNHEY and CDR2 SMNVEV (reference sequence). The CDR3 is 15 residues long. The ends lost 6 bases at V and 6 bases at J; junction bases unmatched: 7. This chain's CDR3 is CASSLLAGEGNEQFF. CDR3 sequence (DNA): TGTGCCAGCAGCCTACTAGCGGGAGAGGGCAATGAGCAGTTCTTC.

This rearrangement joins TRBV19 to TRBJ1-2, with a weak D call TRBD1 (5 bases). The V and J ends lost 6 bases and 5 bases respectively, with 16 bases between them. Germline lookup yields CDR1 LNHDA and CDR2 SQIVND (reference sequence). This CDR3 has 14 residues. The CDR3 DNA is TGTGCCAGTAGCGGGGACCAGACAGTTTATGGCTACACCTTC. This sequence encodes CASSGDQTVYGYTF.

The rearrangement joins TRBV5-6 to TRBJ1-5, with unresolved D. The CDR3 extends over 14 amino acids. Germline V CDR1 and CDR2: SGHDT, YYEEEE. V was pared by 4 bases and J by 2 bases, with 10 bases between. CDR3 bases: TGTGCCAGCAGCGATACCCGGGGCAATCAGCCCCAGCATTTT. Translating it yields CASSDTRGNQPQHF.

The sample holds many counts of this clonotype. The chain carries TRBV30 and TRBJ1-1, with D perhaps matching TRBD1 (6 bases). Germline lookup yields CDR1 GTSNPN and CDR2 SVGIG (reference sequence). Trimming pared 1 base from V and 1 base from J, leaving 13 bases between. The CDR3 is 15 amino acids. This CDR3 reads CAWSGTRGRNTEAFF. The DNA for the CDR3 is TGTGCCTGGAGTGGGACTAGGGGGAGGAACACTGAAGCTTTCTTT.

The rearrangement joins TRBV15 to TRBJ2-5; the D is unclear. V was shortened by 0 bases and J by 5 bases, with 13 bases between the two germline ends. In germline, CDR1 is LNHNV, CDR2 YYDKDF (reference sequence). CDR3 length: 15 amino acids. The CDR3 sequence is CATSRDSVIGETQYF. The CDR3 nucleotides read TGTGCCACCAGCAGAGATTCGGTGATAGGGGAGACCCAGTACTTC. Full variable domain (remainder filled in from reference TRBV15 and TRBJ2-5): DAMVIQNPRYQVTQFGKPVTLSCSQTLNHNVMYWYQQKSSQAPKLLFHYYDKDFNNEADTPDNFQSRRPNTSFCFLDIRSPGLGDTAMYLCATSRDSVIGETQYFGPGTRLLVL.

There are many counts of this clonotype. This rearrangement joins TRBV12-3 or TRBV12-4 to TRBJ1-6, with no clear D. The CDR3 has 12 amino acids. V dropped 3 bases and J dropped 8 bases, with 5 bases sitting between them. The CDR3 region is CASSFGDSPLHF. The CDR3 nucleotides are TGTGCCAGCAGTTTTGGGGATTCACCCCTCCACTTT.

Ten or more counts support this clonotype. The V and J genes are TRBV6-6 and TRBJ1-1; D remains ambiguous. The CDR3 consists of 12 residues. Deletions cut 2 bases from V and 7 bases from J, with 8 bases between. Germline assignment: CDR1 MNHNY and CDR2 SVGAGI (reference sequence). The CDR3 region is CASSYGRGEAFF. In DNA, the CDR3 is TGTGCCAGCAGTTACGGGCGGGGTGAAGCTTTCTTT.

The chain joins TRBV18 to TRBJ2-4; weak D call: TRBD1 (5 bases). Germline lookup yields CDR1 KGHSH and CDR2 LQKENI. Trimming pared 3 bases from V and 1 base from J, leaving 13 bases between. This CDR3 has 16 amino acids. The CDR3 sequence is CASSPAGPQAKNIQYF. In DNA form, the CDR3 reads TGTGCCAGCTCACCGGCAGGGCCTCAGGCCAAAAACATTCAGTACTTC.

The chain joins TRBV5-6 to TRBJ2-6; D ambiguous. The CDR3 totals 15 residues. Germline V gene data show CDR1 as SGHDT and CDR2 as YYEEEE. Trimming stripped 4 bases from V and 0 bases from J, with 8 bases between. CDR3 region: CASSPRLSGANVLTF. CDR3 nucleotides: TGTGCCAGCAGCCCCCGCCTCTCTGGGGCCAACGTCCTGACTTTC.